The clone carrying this T cell receptor (beta chain) was recorded once. In the original analysis: Estimates of nucleated cell counts were drawn from the amplification of reference gene primers. Sequencing was performed with immunoSEQ multiplex PCR; in TCRdb, only in-frame clones are kept and a portion is missing. V and J calls and clone size are given by that table; D and trimming were obtained from the DNA. The data hold about 67,000 clones, with 80% to 90% observed a single time. The sample originates from a study of blood T cell repertoires in COVID-19. The source is a man aged 45-65 years with active COVID-19. Sequenced sample: peripheral blood.

CDR3 sequence: CASSSNPGGGGYTF. CDR3 nucleotides: TGTGCCAGCAGCTCAAACCCAGGGGGCGGTGGCTACACCTTC. The chain recombines TRBV9 with TRBJ1-2; TRBD1 matches at 8 bases. The CDR3 contains 14 residues. The germline V gene has CDR1 SGDLS and CDR2 YYNGEE. J was trimmed by 7 bases and V by 4 bases; bases with no gene match: 9. The full variable domain, in which reference TRBV9 and TRBJ1-2 provide the parts outside the CDR3, is DSGVTQTPKHLITATGQRVTLRCSPRSGDLSVYWYQQSLDQGLQFLIQYYNGEERAKGNILERFSAQQFPDLHSELNLSSLELGDSALYFCASSSNPGGGGYTFGSGTRLTVV.